Sequencing of this TCR beta chain was carried out in a study of identical twins. The study's findings and limits: Partial confounding of zero-insertion analyses by invariant MAIT and iNKT cells was possible. Out-of-frame alpha sequences common to twins were enriched for low generation probability.

There are 13 residues in the CDR3. V was clipped by 7 bases and J by 0 bases, with 7 bases between them. TCRdb analysed the 5' RACE reads with MiXCR anew, one entry per CDR3 protein. Of 640,000 or so distinct CDR3 sequences listed, 5.5% to 6.5% are singletons. In this sample, this clonotype turned up many times. Its antigen is still unknown. The chain couples TRBV12-3 or TRBV12-4 to TRBJ1-5; D call uncertain. The clonotype comes from a man aged 18 to 35 in good health. Material for sequencing was naive T cells sorted from blood. The CDR3 DNA is TGTGCCAGCACCCCGAGTAGCAATCAGCCCCAGCATTTT. Protein product: CASTPSSNQPQHF.